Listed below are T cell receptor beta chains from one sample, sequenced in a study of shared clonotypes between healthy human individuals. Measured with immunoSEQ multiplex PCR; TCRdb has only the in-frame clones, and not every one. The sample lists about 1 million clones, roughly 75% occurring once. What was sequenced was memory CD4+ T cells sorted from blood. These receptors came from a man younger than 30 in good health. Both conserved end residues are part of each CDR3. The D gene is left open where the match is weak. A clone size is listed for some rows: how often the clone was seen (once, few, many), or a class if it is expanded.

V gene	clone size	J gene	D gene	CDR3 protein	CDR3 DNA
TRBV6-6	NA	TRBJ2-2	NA	CASTGTGTGELFF	TGTGCCAGCACTGGAACAGGGACCGGGGAGCTGTTTTTT
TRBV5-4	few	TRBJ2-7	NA	CASSPQTAYEQYF	TGTGCCAGCAGCCCCCAGACAGCCTACGAGCAGTACTTC
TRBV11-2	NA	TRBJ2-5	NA	CASSLGIVLANQETQYF	TGTGCCAGCAGCTTAGGAATAGTACTAGCAAACCAAGAGACCCAGTACTTC
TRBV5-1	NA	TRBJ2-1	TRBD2	CASSTSGGRYNEQFF	TGCGCCAGCAGCACCTCGGGGGGAAGGTACAATGAGCAGTTCTTC
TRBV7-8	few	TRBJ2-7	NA	CASSLEVSWDQGTYEQYF	TGTGCCAGCAGCTTAGAAGTGAGCTGGGACCAAGGCACCTACGAGCAGTACTTC
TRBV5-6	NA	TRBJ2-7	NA	CASSLAGTEYEQYF	TGTGCCAGCAGCTTGGCCGGAACGGAATACGAGCAGTACTTC
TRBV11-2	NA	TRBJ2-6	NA	CASTRFDGANVLTF	TGTGCCAGCACCCGGTTCGATGGGGCCAACGTCCTGACTTTC
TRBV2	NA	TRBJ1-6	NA	CASRRGEGDSPLHF	TGTGCCAGCAGGCGGGGGGAGGGAGATTCACCCCTCCACTTT
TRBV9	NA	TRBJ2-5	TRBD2	CASSITSGETQYF	TGTGCCAGCAGCATAACTAGCGGCGAGACCCAGTACTTC
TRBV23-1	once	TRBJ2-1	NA	CASSQSYGSQPYNEQFF	TGCGCCAGCAGTCAATCGTACGGCAGCCAGCCCTACAATGAGCAGTTCTTC
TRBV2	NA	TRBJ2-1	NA	CASSENEQFF	TGTGCCAGCAGTGAAAATGAGCAGTTCTTC
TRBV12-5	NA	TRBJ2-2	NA	CASGTRGGPTPGELFF	TGTGCTAGTGGTACCCGAGGGGGACCCACCCCCGGGGAGCTGTTTTTT
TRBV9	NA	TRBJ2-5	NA	CASSVEEGQETQYF	TGTGCCAGCAGCGTAGAAGAGGGACAAGAGACCCAGTACTTC
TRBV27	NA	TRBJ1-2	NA	CASSLAQGRTGYGYTF	TGTGCCAGCAGTTTGGCCCAGGGGCGGACGGGTTATGGCTACACCTTC
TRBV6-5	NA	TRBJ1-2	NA	CASSFGQHYGYTF	TGTGCCAGCAGTTTCGGACAACACTATGGCTACACCTTC
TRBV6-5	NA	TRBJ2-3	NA	CASSSTLITDTQYF	TGTGCCAGCAGTTCAACCCTAATCACAGATACGCAGTATTTT